This T cell receptor (beta chain) stems from a study of T cell changes during pregnancy in multiple sclerosis. Sequencing used immunoSEQ multiplex PCR; TCRdb keeps in-frame clones, though not all of them. The sample includes tens of thousands of clones, more than 85% of them seen just once. The specimen comprised CD4+ T cells from peripheral blood mononuclear cells, sampled in the third trimester of pregnancy. This clonotype originated in a female donor with multiple sclerosis, enrolled in a pregnancy study.

CDR3: CASSLSRRAHEQYF. The CDR3 DNA follows: TGTGCCAGCAGCTTAAGCAGGAGGGCCCACGAGCAGTACTTC. The V and J genes are TRBV7-2 and TRBJ2-7; TRBD2 is a possible D gene (6 bases). The CDR3 is 14 amino acids. The germline V gene has CDR1 SGHTA and CDR2 FQGNSA. Between the trimmed V and J ends, which lost 2 bases and 5 bases, there was a span of 13 bases.